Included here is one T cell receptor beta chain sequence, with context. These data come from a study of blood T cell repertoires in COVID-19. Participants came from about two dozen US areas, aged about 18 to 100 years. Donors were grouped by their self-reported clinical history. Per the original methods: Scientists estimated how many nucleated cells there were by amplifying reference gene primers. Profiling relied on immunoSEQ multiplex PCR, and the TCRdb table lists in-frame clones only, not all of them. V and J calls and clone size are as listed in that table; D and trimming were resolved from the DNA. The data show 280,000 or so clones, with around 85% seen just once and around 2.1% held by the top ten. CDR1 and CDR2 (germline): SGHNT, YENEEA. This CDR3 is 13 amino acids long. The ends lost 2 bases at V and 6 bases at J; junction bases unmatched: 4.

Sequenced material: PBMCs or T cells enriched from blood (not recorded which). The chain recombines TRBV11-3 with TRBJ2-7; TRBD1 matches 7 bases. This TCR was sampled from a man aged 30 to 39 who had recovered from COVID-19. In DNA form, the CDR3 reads TGTGCCAGCAGCTTACAACAGGGGTTCGAGCAGTACTTC. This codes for CASSLQQGFEQYF. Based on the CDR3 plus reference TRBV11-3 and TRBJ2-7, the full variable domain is EAGVVQSPRYKIIEKKQPVAFWCNPISGHNTLYWYLQNLGQGPELLIRYENEEAVDDSQLPKDRFSAERLKGVDSTLKIQPAELGDSAVYLCASSLQQGFEQYFGPGTRLTVT.